Listed below are T cell receptor beta chains from one sample, sequenced in a study of T cell responses to AZD1222 COVID-19 vaccine. Libraries were prepared by immunoSEQ multiplex PCR; TCRdb keeps only in-frame clonotypes and omits some of them. This sample has fewer than 150,000 clones, with around 89% found just once. The starting material was peripheral blood, obtained 28 days after the second AZD1222 dose. The receptors were sampled from an adult who received the AZD1222 COVID-19 vaccine. CDR3s include the opening cysteine and the closing phenylalanine or tryptophan. The order of the fields is CDR3 protein, CDR3 DNA, D gene, clone size, J gene, V gene. A D gene is named only where the DNA matches it firmly. Only part of the rows carry a size: once, few, many, or a class if the clone is expanded.

cdr3_aa: CASTDRGNQPQHF
cdr3_nt: TGTGCCAGTACCGACAGGGGCAATCAGCCCCAGCATTTT
d_call: TRBD1
clone_size: NA
j_call: TRBJ1-5
v_call: TRBV19

cdr3_aa: CASSSQPNEQFF
cdr3_nt: TGTGCCAGCAGCTCACAACCCAATGAGCAGTTCTTC
d_call: NA
clone_size: once
j_call: TRBJ2-1
v_call: TRBV7-3

cdr3_aa: CASKARSNSPLHF
cdr3_nt: TGTGCCAGCAAGGCCAGATCTAATTCACCCCTCCACTTT
d_call: NA
clone_size: NA
j_call: TRBJ1-6
v_call: TRBV12-3/TRBV12-4

cdr3_aa: CSVERGRGGIQYF
cdr3_nt: TGCAGCGTTGAGAGAGGGAGGGGTGGCATTCAGTACTTC
d_call: TRBD2
clone_size: NA
j_call: TRBJ2-4
v_call: TRBV29-1

cdr3_aa: CASSLPTGTGGSYEQYF
cdr3_nt: TGTGCCAGCAGCTTGCCTACCGGGACAGGGGGCTCCTACGAGCAGTACTTC
d_call: TRBD1
clone_size: NA
j_call: TRBJ2-7
v_call: TRBV5-8

cdr3_aa: CASSLRGQGDQPQHF
cdr3_nt: TGTGCCAGCAGCTTGCGAGGGCAGGGGGATCAGCCCCAGCATTTT
d_call: TRBD1
clone_size: once
j_call: TRBJ1-5
v_call: TRBV5-6

cdr3_aa: CASSPPDLGGYTF
cdr3_nt: TGTGCCAGCAGCCCCCCGGATTTGGGGGGCTACACCTTC
d_call: NA
clone_size: NA
j_call: TRBJ1-2
v_call: TRBV9

cdr3_aa: CAFTSGSYNEQFF
cdr3_nt: TGTGCCTTCACTAGCGGTTCCTACAATGAGCAGTTCTTC
d_call: TRBD2
clone_size: NA
j_call: TRBJ2-1
v_call: TRBV30

cdr3_aa: CASRVTEGTIYF
cdr3_nt: TGTGCCAGCAGGGTGACAGAAGGCACCATATATTTT
d_call: NA
clone_size: NA
j_call: TRBJ1-3
v_call: TRBV2

cdr3_aa: CASSPGYSGELFF
cdr3_nt: TGTGCCAGCTCACCGGGGTACTCCGGGGAGCTGTTTTTT
d_call: NA
clone_size: NA
j_call: TRBJ2-2
v_call: TRBV18

cdr3_aa: CSAAGTTNTGELFF
cdr3_nt: TGCAGCGCGGCTGGGACAACGAACACCGGGGAGCTGTTTTTT
d_call: NA
clone_size: NA
j_call: TRBJ2-2
v_call: TRBV29-1

cdr3_aa: CASSLGAGEAYNEQFF
cdr3_nt: TGCGCCAGCAGCTTGGGGGCGGGGGAGGCCTACAATGAGCAGTTCTTC
d_call: TRBD2
clone_size: NA
j_call: TRBJ2-1
v_call: TRBV5-1

cdr3_aa: CASSKVEASGGWETQYF
cdr3_nt: TGTGCCAGCAGCAAAGTGGAGGCTAGCGGGGGGTGGGAGACCCAGTACTTC
d_call: NA
clone_size: NA
j_call: TRBJ2-5
v_call: TRBV21-1

cdr3_aa: CASSYGDRTEAFF
cdr3_nt: TGTGCCAGCAGTTATGGGGACAGGACCGAAGCTTTCTTT
d_call: TRBD1
clone_size: NA
j_call: TRBJ1-1
v_call: TRBV6-5